This TCR beta chain was recovered during a study of shared T cell receptors in the human thymus. This clone was found once. CDR3 length equals 13 residues. The V end was cut by 1 base, the J end by 4 bases, with 7 bases between. In germline, CDR1 is SEHNR, CDR2 FQNEAQ (reference sequence). The assay was immunoSEQ multiplex PCR, and TCRdb's table has in-frame clones only and misses some. The sample carries over 350,000 clones, 95% recorded once. This TCR was recovered from a human donor. The sequenced material came from thymocytes. V is TRBV7-9 and J is TRBJ1-2; the D gene is possibly TRBD1 (5 bases). CDR3 amino acids: CASSLGRAYGYTF. The CDR3 nucleotides read TGTGCCAGCAGCTTAGGCAGGGCCTATGGCTACACCTTC.